The rows below give T cell receptor beta chains drawn from one sample of a study of T-cell reconstitution after alpha-beta-depleted transplantation in children. Via MiXCR, TCRdb re-called the PCR reads, giving one row per CDR3 protein. The data hold about 610,000 distinct CDR3 sequences, with over 9.5% observed a single time. The sample was PBMCs from the stem cell graft donor, taken from the stem cell graft. The receptors here all came from a human donor who donated a stem cell graft to a child with acute myeloid leukemia. Each CDR3 is given with its conserved first and last residue. A D gene is named only where the DNA matches it firmly. Only part of the rows carry a size: once, few, many, or a class if the clone is expanded.

v_gene	abundance	j_gene	d_gene	CDR3aa	CDR3nt
TRBV30	once	TRBJ2-7	TRBD2	CAWTLAGAGEQYF	TGTGCCTGGACTTTGGCGGGAGCGGGTGAGCAGTACTTC
TRBV6-1	many	TRBJ2-7	.	CASSPVPRRAYEQYF	TGTGCCAGCAGTCCAGTCCCCAGGAGAGCCTACGAGCAGTACTTC
TRBV7-3	many	TRBJ2-2	.	CASSSDTGELFF	TGTGCCAGCAGCTCAGACACCGGGGAGCTGTTTTTT
TRBV7-2	few	TRBJ2-6	.	CASRLGGTSGANVLTF	TGTGCCAGCAGATTAGGTGGGACCTCTGGGGCCAACGTCCTGACTTTC
TRBV11-2	few	TRBJ2-7	.	CASSLELRSAYEQYF	TGTGCCAGCAGCTTAGAACTCAGGTCGGCCTACGAGCAGTACTTC
TRBV7-2	few	TRBJ2-1	TRBD2	CASSLGTSGSVKFF	TGTGCCAGCAGCTTGGGTACTAGCGGGAGCGTGAAGTTCTTC
TRBV30	.	TRBJ1-4	.	CAWSGGQTNEKLFF	TGTGCCTGGAGTGGTGGTCAGACTAATGAAAAACTGTTTTTT
TRBV20-1	.	TRBJ2-5	.	CSATTNLQETQYF	TGCAGTGCTACGACCAACCTGCAAGAGACCCAGTACTTC
TRBV3-1	.	TRBJ2-5	TRBD2	CASTLQAGAQETQYF	TGTGCCAGCACCCTACAAGCGGGGGCCCAAGAGACCCAGTACTTC
TRBV5-1	.	TRBJ2-7	TRBD1	CASRDPVEQGTYEQYF	TGCGCCAGCAGGGATCCGGTTGAACAGGGGACGTACGAGCAGTACTTC
TRBV10-3	.	TRBJ2-2	TRBD2	CAAREEVGELFF	TGTGCCGCGCGGGAGGAGGTCGGGGAGCTGTTTTTT
TRBV6-5	many	TRBJ1-3	TRBD1	CASSYSGTGLGNTIYF	TGTGCCAGCAGTTACTCGGGGACAGGTTTGGGAAACACCATATATTTT
TRBV7-9	few	TRBJ1-6	.	CASSLATGLRNSPLHF	TGTGCCAGCAGCTTAGCTACAGGGTTGAGGAATTCACCCCTCCACTTT
TRBV30	once	TRBJ1-4	.	CAWSVLGGGGEKLFF	TGTGCCTGGAGTGTACTGGGGGGCGGGGGAGAAAAACTGTTTTTT
TRBV15	many	TRBJ2-3	TRBD1	CATSIPRDRTDTQYF	TGTGCCACCAGCATCCCTCGGGACAGGACAGATACGCAGTATTTT
TRBV5-6	many	TRBJ2-7	.	CASSLRGQPTFHEQYF	TGTGCCAGCAGCTTGCGAGGACAGCCAACTTTCCACGAGCAGTACTTC
TRBV7-2	.	TRBJ2-1	TRBD2	CASSPRLAGGLRNEQFF	TGTGCCAGCAGCCCCAGACTAGCGGGAGGGCTTAGGAATGAGCAGTTCTTC
TRBV3-1	.	TRBJ2-7	.	CASSQDSTTGIYEQYF	TGTGCCAGCAGCCAAGACTCTACGACAGGTATCTACGAGCAGTACTTC
TRBV12-3/TRBV12-4	few	TRBJ1-2	.	CASSRSGFIYGYTF	TGTGCCAGCAGCAGGTCGGGATTTATTTATGGCTACACCTTC
TRBV12-3/TRBV12-4	few	TRBJ2-7	.	CASSYERPYEQYF	TGTGCCAGCAGTTACGAGAGACCCTACGAGCAGTACTTC
TRBV20-1	.	TRBJ2-7	TRBD2	CSAGGDGNYEQYF	TGCAGTGCGGGGGGGGACGGCAACTACGAGCAGTACTTC
TRBV12-3/TRBV12-4	few	TRBJ1-2	.	CASSLSPDGYTF	TGTGCCAGCAGTTTATCCCCTGATGGCTACACCTTC
TRBV20-1	few	TRBJ2-7	.	CSALAKVGYEQYF	TGCAGTGCTTTAGCGAAAGTAGGCTACGAGCAGTACTTC
TRBV5-1	.	TRBJ2-2	.	CASSLSTGATGELFF	TGCGCCAGCAGCTTGTCGACGGGAGCCACCGGGGAGCTGTTTTTT
TRBV20-1	.	TRBJ2-1	TRBD2	CSARDLLAGFNEQFF	TGCAGTGCTAGAGATCTACTAGCGGGATTCAATGAGCAGTTCTTC
TRBV6-2/TRBV6-3	.	TRBJ1-1	TRBD1	CASSKSSGTGAEAFF	TGTGCCAGCAGTAAATCCTCCGGGACAGGGGCTGAAGCTTTCTTT
TRBV3-1	few	TRBJ2-1	.	CASSRPSRENEQFF	TGTGCCAGCAGCCGACCCTCCAGGGAGAATGAGCAGTTCTTC
TRBV29-1	.	TRBJ2-7	TRBD1	CSVVERGHYEQYF	TGCAGCGTTGTTGAGAGGGGGCACTACGAGCAGTACTTC
TRBV9	.	TRBJ2-7	.	CASSVEEGSYEQYF	TGTGCCAGCAGCGTAGAGGAGGGGTCCTACGAGCAGTACTTC
TRBV14	.	TRBJ2-1	TRBD2	CASRVAGGSWNEQFF	TGTGCCAGCAGAGTAGCGGGAGGGTCGTGGAATGAGCAGTTCTTC
TRBV12-3/TRBV12-4	few	TRBJ2-6	.	CASSPQLPGLGANVLTF	TGTGCCAGCAGTCCCCAACTTCCAGGGCTCGGGGCCAACGTCCTGACTTTC
TRBV13	.	TRBJ2-3	.	CASSGVGRGSTDTQYF	TGTGCCAGCAGCGGGGTAGGGCGGGGCAGCACAGATACGCAGTATTTT